This T cell receptor beta chain derives from a study of blood T cells in healthy people across ages. CDR1 DFQATT and CDR2 SNEGSKA come from the germline V gene (reference sequence). The junction had 5 bases not matched to a gene; V was cut back by 0 bases and J by 5 bases. This CDR3 has 14 residues. A sample-barcoded 5' primer and a J-beta primer mix were used in a second PCR of roughly 6 to 11 cycles. TCRdb re-called the 5' RACE reads with MiXCR, one entry per CDR3 protein. The repertoire holds fewer than 1 million distinct CDR3 sequences, with around two fifths as singletons. Sequencing was done on a sample of blood. The V call is TRBV20-1, the J call TRBJ2-7, with 9 nucleotides matching TRBD2. The TCR comes from a man aged 55 to 70 in good health. CDR3 amino acids: CSAREAGGGDEQYF. CDR3 DNA: TGCAGTGCTAGAGAAGCGGGGGGTGGCGACGAGCAGTACTTC.